The 3 T cell receptor beta chains presented below share a single source sample, sequenced in a study of cytotoxic CD8 clonotypes in ibrutinib-treated CLL. Repertoires were generated with immunoSEQ multiplex PCR, while TCRdb's copy carries only in-frame clones and drops some. The sample holds approximately 45,000 clones; 60% to 80% are singletons and the top ten take approximately 13%. Sequenced material: PBMCs, taken after 12 months of ibrutinib treatment. These receptors originate from a human donor with chronic lymphocytic leukemia.

V is TRBV28 and J is TRBJ1-3; 7 bases line up with TRBD1. The CDR3 length is 14 residues. J was trimmed by 12 bases and V by 1 base; bases with no gene match: 9. Germline values: CDR1 MDHEN, CDR2 SYDVKM. In DNA, the CDR3 is TGTGCCAGCAGTTTATTACAGGGGACAACGGGCATATATTTT. This encodes CASSLLQGTTGIYF.

This clone was detected a few times. This chain connects TRBV23-1 to TRBJ2-6; D is unresolved. TRBV23-1 carries the ORF label, with uncertain function. CDR3 length equals 20 residues. V dropped 0 bases and J dropped 2 bases, with 20 bases sitting between them. The CDR3, as DNA: TGCGCCAGCAGTCAATCGATTTGCCGGGCCTGGAAGCCTGGGGCCAACGTCCTGACTTTC. This sequence encodes CASSQSICRAWKPGANVLTF.

The rearrangement links TRBV19 to TRBJ1-3; TRBD1 might be the D (6 bases). Trimming removed 1 base from V and 0 bases from J, with 16 bases in between. Germline V gene data show CDR1 as LNHDA and CDR2 as SQIVND (reference sequence). This CDR3 has 18 residues. The CDR3 DNA reads as TGTGCCAGTAGTATAGCCGGACAGACTTTTAGCTCTGGAAACACCATATATTTT. This gives the protein CASSIAGQTFSSGNTIYF. The variable domain in full, completed from reference TRBV19 and TRBJ1-3, reads DGGITQSPKYLFRKEGQNVTLSCEQNLNHDAMYWYRQDPGQGLRLIYYSQIVNDFQKGDIAEGYSVSREKKESFPLTVTSAQKNPTAFYLCASSIAGQTFSSGNTIYFGEGSWLTVV.